This T cell receptor (beta chain) was identified in a study of T cell responses to AZD1222 COVID-19 vaccine. The study, taken as a whole, reports: Spike-wide coverage was observed for vaccine-associated CD4 TCRs, with dominant responses at 160-218 and 743-854. A rise in Spike-specific TCR breadth and depth followed two AZD1222 doses. Clonal diversity was possibly underestimated, and the donors were mostly white British, with more females. The number of AZD1222 recipients seropositive at baseline was only five to seven.

The table came from immunoSEQ multiplex PCR; TCRdb's copy has only in-frame clones and leaves some out. Of roughly 130,000 clones listed, roughly 87% are singletons. To note about this clone: Its target is unknown.

The sequence derives from an adult in good health. The sequences come from peripheral blood, collected on day 0 of AZD1222 vaccination.

The CDR3 coding sequence is TGTGCCAGTAGTAGGCGACAGGGGGCTGATAATTCACCCCTCCACTTT. It translates to CASSRRQGADNSPLHF. The rearrangement uses TRBV19 and TRBJ1-6; 10 nucleotides line up with TRBD1. From germline, CDR1 is LNHDA and CDR2 SQIVND (reference sequence). The CDR3 covers 16 residues. V dropped 4 bases and J dropped 5; count of bases not matched to a gene: 5.